These 5 T cell receptor beta chains were all obtained from the same sample, sequenced in a study of blood T cell repertoires in COVID-19. Using immunoSEQ multiplex PCR, the repertoire was profiled, and TCRdb retains in-frame clones only, with some absent. The repertoire holds roughly 150,000 clones, with around 91% as singletons. The sequenced sample consisted of peripheral blood. The receptors stem from a middle-aged woman with acute or convalescent COVID-19.

The CDR3 reads CASSLGRWPFF. Here the CDR3 DNA reads TGTGCCAGCAGTTTGGGCCGATGGCCGTTCTTC. The chain combines TRBV12-3 or TRBV12-4 with TRBJ2-1; D is unclear. The CDR3 totals 11 residues. The V and J ends lost 3 bases and 15 bases respectively, with 12 bases between them.

The chain combines TRBV9 with TRBJ2-5; D is possibly TRBD2 (6 bases). Trimming left V 0 bases short and J 4 bases short, with 13 bases between. Germline V gene lookup returns CDR1 SGDLS and CDR2 YYNGEE. This CDR3 has 15 residues. CDR3 nucleotides: TGTGCCAGCAGCGTAGCTACAAGGGGAGGAGAGACCCAGTACTTC. The encoded protein is CASSVATRGGETQYF.

The rearrangement links TRBV19 to TRBJ1-4; the D gene is possibly TRBD1 (5 bases). V lost 4 bases to trimming and J lost 7 bases, with 13 bases between them. The CDR3 covers 14 residues. The germline CDR1 and CDR2 sequences are LNHDA and SQIVND (reference sequence). CDR3 sequence: CASSKVQGTEKLFF. Written as DNA, the CDR3 is TGTGCCAGTAGTAAGGTCCAGGGAACTGAAAAACTGTTTTTT.

The gene calls are TRBV27 and TRBJ2-5, with D possibly matching TRBD2 (6 bases). Germline loops: CDR1 MNHEY, CDR2 SMNVEV (reference sequence). The CDR3 is 13 amino acids. V lost 6 bases and J lost 7, with 15 bases in between. The DNA for the CDR3 is TGTGCCAGCAGACAGACAGTGGGGGGGACCCAGTACTTC. It translates to CASRQTVGGTQYF.

This clone was found a few times. The chain has TRBV6-5 and TRBJ2-7; D may be TRBD1 (6 bases). CDR3 length equals 13 residues. V was shortened by 4 bases and J by 2 bases, with 9 bases between the two germline ends. The V gene's germline CDR1 is MNHEY and CDR2 SVGAGI. The CDR3 DNA reads TGTGCCAGCAGTTCCCGACAGGCCTACGAGCAGTACTTC. Protein sequence: CASSSRQAYEQYF.